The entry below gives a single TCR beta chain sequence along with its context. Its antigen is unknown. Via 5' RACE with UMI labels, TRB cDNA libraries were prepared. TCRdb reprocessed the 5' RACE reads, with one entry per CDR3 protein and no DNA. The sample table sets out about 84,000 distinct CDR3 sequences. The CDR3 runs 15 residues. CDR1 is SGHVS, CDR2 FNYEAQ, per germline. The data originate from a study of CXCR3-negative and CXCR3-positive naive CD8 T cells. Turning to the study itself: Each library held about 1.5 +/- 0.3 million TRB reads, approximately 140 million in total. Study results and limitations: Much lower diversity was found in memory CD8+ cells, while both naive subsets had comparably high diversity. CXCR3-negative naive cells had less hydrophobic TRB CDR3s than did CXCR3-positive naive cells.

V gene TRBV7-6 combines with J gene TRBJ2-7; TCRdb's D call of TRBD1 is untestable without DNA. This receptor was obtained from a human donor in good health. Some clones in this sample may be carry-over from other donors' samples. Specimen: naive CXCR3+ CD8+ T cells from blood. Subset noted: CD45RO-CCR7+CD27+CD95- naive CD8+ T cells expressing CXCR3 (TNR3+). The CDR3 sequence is CASSLELGPSYEQYF.